This T cell receptor (beta chain) came from a study of cytomegalovirus exposure and HLA in healthy donors. Germline-derived CDR1 and CDR2 are SQVTM and ANQGSEA. With 6 bases removed from V and 9 bases from J, the gap between germline ends came to 9 bases. The CDR3 covers 10 residues. PCR used 60 Vbeta primers and 13 Jbeta primers. Data came from immunoSEQ multiplex PCR; TCRdb stores just in-frame clones and leaves some out. The repertoire holds 70,000 or so clones, with about nine tenths as singletons. The sequence was obtained from a woman younger than 45 in good health and CMV-seronegative. The sample consisted of PBMCs. The chain carries TRBV29-1 and TRBJ2-1, with a weak D call TRBD2 (6 bases). The CDR3 loop is CSVPGGEQFF. The CDR3 region has the DNA TGCAGCGTGCCCGGGGGTGAGCAGTTCTTC.